A selection of T cell receptor beta chains follows, all from one sample in a study of cytomegalovirus exposure and HLA in healthy donors. Assay: immunoSEQ multiplex PCR; the TCRdb copy retains only in-frame clones and omits some. The table for this sample gives roughly 30,000 clones. Input material: PBMCs. All receptors come from a female donor in good health and CMV-seronegative. Each CDR3 is given with its conserved first and last residue. A D gene is named only where the DNA matches it firmly.

j_call d_call v_call cdr3_nt cdr3_aa
TRBJ1-1 NA TRBV7-8 TGTGCCAGCAGCTACTTGCAGCAGGGAGGCACTGAAGCTTTCTTT CASSYLQQGGTEAFF
TRBJ1-4 NA TRBV30 TGTGCCTGGAGTAAAACATCAACTAATGAAAAACTGTTTTTT CAWSKTSTNEKLFF
TRBJ2-7 TRBD1 TRBV2 TGCGCCAGCAGTCGGGACAGGGCCTACGAGCAGTACTTC CASSRDRAYEQYF
TRBJ1-2 NA TRBV25-1 TGTGCCAGCAGTGATTGGGCCCAGCACTATGGCTACACCTTC CASSDWAQHYGYTF
TRBJ2-1 NA TRBV9 TGTGCCAGCAGCCCTGCACCAACAGATGAGCAGTTCTTC CASSPAPTDEQFF
TRBJ2-5 NA TRBV19 TGTGCCAGTAGTATAGCGCAGGGAAGGGGGACCCAGTACTTC CASSIAQGRGTQYF
TRBJ1-5 NA TRBV9 TGTGCCAGCAGCTTGGACGGGATCAATCAGCCCCAGCATTTT CASSLDGINQPQHF
TRBJ2-7 NA TRBV4-3 TGCGCCAGCAGCCAAGAACCAGGGGCGTACGAGCAGTACTTC CASSQEPGAYEQYF
TRBJ2-6 NA TRBV7-6 TGTGCCAGCAGCTTAGAACCGGGGGGGGCCAACGTCCTGACTTTC CASSLEPGGANVLTF
TRBJ1-2 NA TRBV7-6 TGTGCCAGCAGCCGAGGGGGGGCGTCGGACTATGGCTACACCTTC CASSRGGASDYGYTF
TRBJ2-7 TRBD2 TRBV13 TGTGCCAGCAGCTTACCGGGACTAGCGACCGAGCAGTACTTC CASSLPGLATEQYF
TRBJ2-5 NA TRBV27 TGTGCCAGCAGTCCCCGGGATTTAATGGCGACCCAGTACTTC CASSPRDLMATQYF
TRBJ1-5 NA TRBV29-1 TGCAGCGTTGGACAGAATAGCAATCAGCCCCAGCATTTT CSVGQNSNQPQHF
TRBJ2-3 TRBD2 TRBV6-5 TGTGCCAGCAGCCCTAGCGGGGGGCTGAGTACGCAGTATTTT CASSPSGGLSTQYF
TRBJ2-5 TRBD2 TRBV9 TGTGCCAGCAGCGTAGCGGGGGGACCCCAAGAGACCCAGTACTTC CASSVAGGPQETQYF
TRBJ1-4 TRBD1 TRBV5-4 TGTGCCAGCAGCTTCAACAGGGGAGATGAAAAACTGTTTTTT CASSFNRGDEKLFF
TRBJ2-7 NA TRBV7-9 TGTGCCAGCGGAGCGGGTTCCTACGAGCAGTACTTC CASGAGSYEQYF
TRBJ1-5 NA TRBV19 TGTGCCAGTAGTTTACAGGGAATCAGCAATCAGCCCCAGCATTTT CASSLQGISNQPQHF
TRBJ1-6 NA TRBV9 TGTGCCAGCAGCGCAGGGAATGCCTATAATTCACCCCTCCACTTT CASSAGNAYNSPLHF
TRBJ1-4 NA TRBV2 TGTGCCAGCAGTCCGACAGGCGTTAATGAAAAACTGTTTTTT CASSPTGVNEKLFF
TRBJ2-3 TRBD1 TRBV11-2 TGTGCCAGCAGCATCACCCTGGGACAGGGGTCAGATACGCAGTATTTT CASSITLGQGSDTQYF
TRBJ2-2 TRBD2 TRBV11-2 TGTGCCAGCAGCCCAACTTCGGCGGGGGGGCGGGCCGGGGAGCTGTTTTTT CASSPTSAGGRAGELFF
TRBJ1-6 TRBD1 TRBV7-6 TGTGCCAGCAGCTTAGGATCGAAGAGAGCAGGGGGAGGTTCACCCCTCCACTTT CASSLGSKRAGGGSPLHF
TRBJ2-7 TRBD2 TRBV27 TGTGCCAGCAGACTAATAGCGGGGGGGAACTACGAGCAGTACTTC CASRLIAGGNYEQYF
TRBJ2-1 NA TRBV5-4 TGTGCCAGCAGCGTGGACTGGGCTGGGGAGCAGTTCTTC CASSVDWAGEQFF
TRBJ2-1 TRBD2 TRBV6-5 TGTGCCAGCAGCCCTCAATGGCGGGGGGTTAGTGAGCAGTTCTTC CASSPQWRGVSEQFF
TRBJ2-5 TRBD1 TRBV5-4 TGTGCCGGAATGACAGGGGCGAGGGAGACCCAGTACTTC CAGMTGARETQYF
TRBJ1-5 NA TRBV6-4 TGTGCCAGCAGCCAGGAAAGCAATCAGCCCCAGCATTTT CASSQESNQPQHF
TRBJ1-5 NA TRBV9 TGTGCCAGCAGCGTAGACGGGAATAGCAATCAGCCCCAGCATTTT CASSVDGNSNQPQHF
TRBJ1-1 TRBD1 TRBV7-7 TGTGCTAGCAGCTCACCTCTACAGGGGGCAGAGAGCACTGAAGCTTTCTTT CASSSPLQGAESTEAFF
TRBJ2-7 TRBD1 TRBV19 TGTGCCAGTAGCTCGCCAAGGACAGGTGGGAATGAGCAGTACTTC CASSSPRTGGNEQYF
TRBJ2-7 TRBD2 TRBV6-5 TGTGCCAGCAGTTATAGCGGGGGAGAAGGATACGAGCAGTACTTC CASSYSGGEGYEQYF
TRBJ2-3 NA TRBV6-1 TGTGCCAGCAGTGAAGCCGGGTTGGCTAGATCGAACACAGATACGCAGTATTTT CASSEAGLARSNTDTQYF
TRBJ2-5 TRBD1 TRBV14 TGTGCCAGCAGCCAAGAAGGGACAGGGCTGCAAGAGACCCAGTACTTC CASSQEGTGLQETQYF
TRBJ2-7 NA TRBV7-2 TGTGCCAGCAGCAATCCCGGTAGGGGGTTTCTCTCCTACGAGCAGTACTTC CASSNPGRGFLSYEQYF
TRBJ2-7 TRBD1 TRBV7-3 TGTGCCAGCAGCTCCGGAGGGACAGGGGGCGGTGAGCAGTACTTC CASSSGGTGGGEQYF
TRBJ2-1 NA TRBV7-2 TGTGCCAGCAAGCAGGGCGGAGCCGCGAATGAGCAGTTCTTC CASKQGGAANEQFF
TRBJ1-4 TRBD1 TRBV18 TGTGCCAGCTCACAAGGGACAGGGGCCGAAAAACTGTTTTTT CASSQGTGAEKLFF
TRBJ1-1 NA TRBV6-5 TGTGCCAGCCAAAAAGGTAGTCTAGAGGACACTGAAGCTTTCTTT CASQKGSLEDTEAFF
TRBJ2-7 NA TRBV19 TGTGCCAGTAGTATTGGGACTGCCTTCTACGAGCAGTACTTC CASSIGTAFYEQYF
TRBJ1-2 NA TRBV2 TGTGCCAGCACGCAAGTCGGGGGAGGCTATGGCTACACCTTC CASTQVGGGYGYTF
TRBJ2-2 NA TRBV18 TGTGCCAGCTCCAACTCACAGTTTATAACCGGGGAGCTGTTTTTT CASSNSQFITGELFF
TRBJ2-7 TRBD1 TRBV7-7 TGTGCTAGCAGCGCAAGAACAGGGGCGGATAACGAGCAGTACTTC CASSARTGADNEQYF
TRBJ1-2 NA TRBV6-6 TGTGCCAGCAGTTCCAGAAACTATGGCTACACCTTC CASSSRNYGYTF
TRBJ1-4 NA TRBV6-5 TGTGCCAGCAGTTCGACTGCAACTAATGAAAAACTGTTTTTT CASSSTATNEKLFF
TRBJ2-1 TRBD1 TRBV7-3 TGTGCCAGCAGCCTGGACAGGGGATCCTACAATGAGCAGTTCTTC CASSLDRGSYNEQFF
TRBJ2-7 NA TRBV18 TGTGCCAGCTCACCGAGTAGACAGAACTACTACGAGCAGTACTTC CASSPSRQNYYEQYF